The T cell receptor beta chain described here comes from a study of blood T cell repertoires in COVID-19. Profiled with immunoSEQ multiplex PCR; TCRdb holds only in-frame clones, not every one. The table lists around 76,000 clones, about 90% of them singletons. The TCR comes from a human donor in a cohort sampled during active COVID-19. What was sequenced was peripheral blood.

CDR3 coding DNA: TGTGCCAGCTCCGGCGGAGGAGTTGGGGAAGAGACCCAGTACTTC. The encoded protein is CASSGGGVGEETQYF. V usage is TRBV18 and J usage is TRBJ2-5; possibly TRBD2 for D (5 bases). Between the trimmed V and J ends, which lost 6 bases and 3 bases, there was a span of 17 bases. CDR1 is KGHSH and CDR2 is LQKENI in the germline V gene. The CDR3 loop spans 15 amino acids.